This entry describes one T cell receptor (beta chain). The sample belongs to a study of T cell changes during pregnancy in multiple sclerosis. With 2 bases removed from V and 3 bases from J, the gap between germline ends came to 13 bases. The V gene's germline CDR1 is MNHEY and CDR2 SVGAGI. The CDR3 has 15 residues. Only in-frame clones appear in the TCRdb table, and some are missing; sequencing was by immunoSEQ multiplex PCR. Among approximately 47,000 clones listed, 70% to 90% were seen once. The material was peripheral blood, obtained in the first trimester of pregnancy. V usage is TRBV6-5 and J usage is TRBJ1-1; no clear D gene. This receptor was taken from a female donor with multiple sclerosis, enrolled in a pregnancy study. The CDR3 reads CASSYREGVHTEAFF. CDR3 bases: TGTGCCAGCAGTTACCGCGAGGGAGTGCACACTGAAGCTTTCTTT.